This TCR beta chain is drawn from a study of long-term antiretroviral therapy in people with HIV. Study observations and caveats: Despite increasing after ART, diversity remained lower than that of transplant donor controls.

Sequencing relied on immunoSEQ assay v3.0, run at survey level. Data came from immunoSEQ multiplex PCR; TCRdb stores just in-frame clones and leaves some out. Of around 16,000 clones in the sample, approximately 88% were seen once. Details on this clone: Its antigen remains unidentified.

J lost 5 bases, V lost 5 bases, and 13 bases had no gene match. Germline V lookup: CDR1 SGHTA, CDR2 FQGNSA. The CDR3 has 16 amino acids. This receptor was identified in a man in his fifties or sixties with HIV. The chain couples TRBV7-2 to TRBJ1-1, with TRBD1 identical over 8 bases. The sequenced sample was unsorted PBMCs, obtained 0.7 years before starting antiretroviral therapy. The CDR3 region is CASSVPAQGVSTEAFF. The CDR3 region has the DNA TGTGCCAGCAGCGTACCCGCACAGGGGGTTAGTACTGAAGCTTTCTTT. Full variable domain (rest looked up from reference TRBV7-2 and TRBJ1-1): GAGVSQSPSNKVTEKGKDVELRCDPISGHTALYWYRQSLGQGLEFLIYFQGNSAPDKSGLPSDRFSAERTGGSVSTLTIQRTQQEDSAVYLCASSVPAQGVSTEAFFGQGTRLTVV.